The 8 T cell receptor beta chains in this list originate from one sample, sequenced in a study of shared clonotypes between healthy human individuals. Assay used: immunoSEQ multiplex PCR; TCRdb lists only in-frame clones, some missing. Of about 360,000 clones listed, roughly 80% were seen once; the top ten hold about 10%. Material: memory CD4+ T cells sorted from blood. Stated subset: CD45RA-negative fraction. The receptors here all came from a man aged 25 to 40 in good health.

J is TRBJ2-1 and V is TRBV7-2, with TRBD2 identical over 8 bases. The V segment lost 0 bases and the J segment 7 bases; nucleotides outside the gene matches: 17. CDR1 is SGHTA and CDR2 is FQGNSA in the germline V gene. This CDR3 is 19 amino acids long. In DNA form, the CDR3 reads TGTGCCAGCAGCTTAGCGACCCGAGGCCCCGGGAGGGCCTGGAATGAGCAGTTCTTC. This sequence encodes CASSLATRGPGRAWNEQFF.

The chain combines TRBV5-8 with TRBJ2-6; no firm D call. V was clipped by 2 bases and J by 2 bases, with 8 bases between them. Germline V gene lookup returns CDR1 SGHTS and CDR2 YDEGEE. This CDR3 has 15 residues. The CDR3 protein is CASSFLTTGANVLTF. In DNA, the CDR3 is TGTGCCAGCAGCTTTTTAACAACTGGGGCCAACGTCCTGACTTTC.

V gene TRBV7-2 combines with J gene TRBJ1-4; D perhaps matches TRBD1 (6 bases). V was pared by 5 bases and J by 5 bases, with 15 bases between. CDR1 is SGHTA and CDR2 is FQGNSA in the germline V gene. The CDR3 contains 15 residues. In DNA, the CDR3 is TGTGCCAGCAGCCCCGGGGGCAGGTTAAATGAAAAACTGTTTTTT. As protein: CASSPGGRLNEKLFF.

The chain employs TRBV9 and TRBJ2-3; D might be TRBD2 (6 bases). Trimming left V 7 bases short and J 2 bases short, with 14 bases between. Germline loops: CDR1 SGDLS, CDR2 YYNGEE. The CDR3 runs 14 residues. The CDR3 DNA sequence: TGTGCCAGCGCGGGGCGGCAGGACACAGATACGCAGTATTTT. Its protein is CASAGRQDTDTQYF.

The V and J genes are TRBV30 and TRBJ2-2; D may be TRBD1 (6 bases). Trimming took 4 bases from V and 7 from J, leaving 16 bases between them. The germline gives CDR1 GTSNPN, CDR2 SVGIG (reference sequence). The CDR3 loop spans 14 amino acids. The CDR3 loop reads CAWTPYREIGELFF. In nucleotides, the CDR3 is TGTGCCTGGACCCCATACAGGGAGATCGGGGAGCTGTTTTTT. Full variable domain (rest looked up from reference TRBV30 and TRBJ2-2): SQTIHQWPATLVQPVGSPLSLECTVEGTSNPNLYWYRQAAGRGLQLLFYSVGIGQISSEVPQNLSASRPQDRQFILSSKKLLLSDSGFYLCAWTPYREIGELFFGEGSRLTVL.

This chain uses TRBV28 with TRBJ1-3, with D possibly being TRBD1 (6 bases). The CDR3 has 16 residues. Trimming shortened V by 6 bases and J by 2 bases, and 17 bases separated the two germline ends. Germline V CDR1 and CDR2: MDHEN, SYDVKM. CDR3 amino acids: CASSPNGGGTGNTIYF. The CDR3 region has the DNA TGTGCCAGCAGCCCCAATGGTGGGGGCACTGGAAACACCATATATTTT.

This clone has a single count. The chain recombines TRBV5-1 with TRBJ2-1, with 9 bases matching TRBD2. The V gene's germline CDR1 is SGHRS and CDR2 YFSETQ. Losses at the gene ends were 2 bases for V and 7 bases for J; bases not matched to a gene: 4. The CDR3 has 14 amino acids. CDR3 sequence (DNA): TGCGCCAGCAGCTTCGGTAGCGGGGGAAATGAGCAGTTCTTC. Its translation: CASSFGSGGNEQFF. Filled out from reference TRBV5-1 and TRBJ2-1, the complete variable domain reads KAGVTQTPRYLIKTRGQQVTLSCSPISGHRSVSWYQQTPGQGLQFLFEYFSETQRNKGNFPGRFSGRQFSNSRSEMNVSTLELGDSALYLCASSFGSGGNEQFFGPGTRLTVL.

This clone was observed a few times. This rearrangement joins TRBV6-1 to TRBJ2-7; TRBD2 might be the D (5 bases). The CDR3 is 14 residues long. V was clipped by 0 bases and J by 4 bases, with 10 bases between them. Germline V gene data show CDR1 as MNHNS and CDR2 as SASEGT. The CDR3 nucleotides read TGTGCCAGCAGTGAAGCGGGGAGAGGGTACGAGCAGTACTTC. Its translation: CASSEAGRGYEQYF.